This TCR beta chain comes out of a study of cytomegalovirus exposure and HLA in healthy donors. A multiplex PCR was run with 60 Vbeta primers and 13 Jbeta primers. The method was immunoSEQ multiplex PCR; TCRdb's version includes in-frame clones alone and lacks a portion of them. The sample records approximately 120,000 clones, 60% to 80% being singletons. This CDR3 spans 16 amino acids. CDR1 SNHLY and CDR2 FYNNEI come from the germline V gene. The J segment lost 6 bases and the V segment lost 5 bases, leaving 8 bases of the junction unmatched. This clonotype was obtained from a man aged 50 to 59 in good health and CMV-seronegative. Sequencing was done on a sample of PBMCs. The rearrangement joins TRBV2 to TRBJ2-2; 11 positions agree with TRBD2. As DNA, the CDR3 is TGTGCCAGCAGTCCAACTAGCGGGAGAGTCCCCGGGGAGCTGTTTTTT. This gives the protein CASSPTSGRVPGELFF.